The 3 T cell receptor beta chains in this list originate from one sample, sequenced in a study of blood T cells in healthy people across ages. The authors ran a second PCR of about 6 to 11 cycles using a sample-barcoded 5' primer and a J-beta primer mix. One entry per CDR3 protein results from TCRdb running MiXCR on the 5' RACE reads. The sample shows about 720,000 distinct CDR3 sequences, 20% to 25% of them seen only once. The same sample was also used in a study of T cells of mothers and their children.

Sample: blood. All receptors derive from a boy aged 5-17 years in good health.

J is TRBJ2-7 and V is TRBV12-3 or TRBV12-4; 11 nucleotides match TRBD2. V lost 0 bases to trimming and J lost 4 bases; unmatched junction nucleotides: 11. This CDR3 is 18 amino acids long. CDR3 nucleotides: TGTGCCAGCAGTTTAGCGAGGGAGACACTAGCGGGAGTTTACGAGCAGTACTTC. Translation: CASSLARETLAGVYEQYF.

This chain links TRBV12-3 or TRBV12-4 with TRBJ2-3, with a weak D call TRBD1 (6 bases). CDR3 length: 12 residues. With 5 bases removed from V and 13 bases from J, the gap between germline ends came to 16 bases. This CDR3 reads CASSQSRDTKYF. CDR3 in DNA: TGTGCCAGCAGTCAAAGCCGGGACACCAAGTATTTT.

The chain recombines TRBV7-6 with TRBJ2-5, with 8 bases aligning to TRBD1. Germline V gives CDR1 SGHVS, CDR2 FNYEAQ. The CDR3 consists of 15 residues. Unmatched junction bases numbered 7, after V lost 4 bases and J lost 3 bases. The CDR3 bases are TGTGCCAGCAGCTCTACAGGGGGGATGGAAGAGACCCAGTACTTC. Amino acid sequence: CASSSTGGMEETQYF.